Listed below are T cell receptor beta chains from one sample, sequenced in a study of cytomegalovirus exposure and HLA in healthy donors. Repertoires were generated with immunoSEQ multiplex PCR, while TCRdb's copy carries only in-frame clones and drops some. The repertoire includes 110,000 to 150,000 clones, over 65% of them detected once, and over 2.5% sits in the top ten. Sequencing was carried out using PBMCs. The receptors stem from a female donor in good health and CMV-seronegative. Each CDR3 is given with its conserved first and last residue. D genes are given only for firm matches. Clone size, where shown, is once, few, many, or a class for clones that have expanded.

TRBV6-4	TRBD1	TRBJ1-1	once	TGCGCCAGCAGTGTACTCCGGGACAGGTCCACTGAAGCTTTCTTT	CASSVLRDRSTEAFF
TRBV28	-	TRBJ1-2	-	TGTGCCAGCAGAGAGGAATCCGTGAACTATGGCTACCCCTTC	CASREESVNYGYPF
TRBV6-1	TRBD1	TRBJ1-2	-	TGTGCCAGCAGGAGAGGGACAGGTCTGGGTCGTGGCTACACCTTC	CASRRGTGLGRGYTF
TRBV7-3	-	TRBJ2-1	-	TGTGCCAGCAGCCCGGGAATCCTGGGGAATGAGCAGTTCTTC	CASSPGILGNEQFF
TRBV7-9	TRBD1	TRBJ2-4	-	TGTGCCAGCAGCCTGTCAGGGGGCGATCAGTACTTC	CASSLSGGDQYF
TRBV6-1	-	TRBJ2-7	-	TGTGCCAGCAGTGAATATACAGGGAATACCTACGAGCAGTACTTC	CASSEYTGNTYEQYF
TRBV19	-	TRBJ2-1	-	TGTGCCAGTAGTATTTCTAAAAGCAATGAGCAGTTCTTC	CASSISKSNEQFF
TRBV5-1	TRBD1	TRBJ1-6	-	TGCGCCAGCAGGTGGACAGGGCAAAATTCACCCCTCCACTTT	CASRWTGQNSPLHF
TRBV30	-	TRBJ2-1	-	TGTGCCTGGAGTTTAAGGGCGGGGACTTCGGCGGACGAGCAGTTCTTC	CAWSLRAGTSADEQFF
TRBV7-2	-	TRBJ2-3	-	TGTGCCAGCAGCACCGGTTCGTATACGCAGTATTTT	CASSTGSYTQYF
TRBV19	-	TRBJ2-3	-	TGTGCCAGTAGTATAGGATGGAGGGCTGGCACAGATACGCAGTATTTT	CASSIGWRAGTDTQYF
TRBV30	TRBD2	TRBJ2-3	-	TGTGCCTGGAGTGTACGGGCGGGAGGGCCGTTAGATACGCAGTATTTT	CAWSVRAGGPLDTQYF
TRBV7-3	TRBD2	TRBJ2-7	once	TGTGCCAGCAGCTTAGGGGGGGGCTCCTACGAGCAGTACTTC	CASSLGGGSYEQYF
TRBV28	TRBD2	TRBJ2-7	-	TGTGCCAGCAGCCCTGGGGGGGAAATTACCTACGAGCAGTACTTC	CASSPGGEITYEQYF
TRBV5-6	-	TRBJ1-2	-	TGTGCCAGCAGCCCAGGCGCGGGGGGTGGCTACACCTTC	CASSPGAGGGYTF
TRBV4-2	TRBD2	TRBJ2-5	-	TGTGCCAGCAGCCAAAAATGGGACTACTCCCAAGAGACCCAGTACTTC	CASSQKWDYSQETQYF